A selection of T cell receptor beta chains follows, all from one sample in a study of identical twins. MiXCR, applied by TCRdb to the 5' RACE reads, yields one record per CDR3 protein. The sample shows 500,000 to 700,000 distinct CDR3 sequences, about 7% of them seen only once. These data were also reused for a study on yellow fever vaccine responses in identical twins.

Source material: PBMCs. All receptors derive from a woman aged 18-29 years in good health. The CDR3 runs from the conserved cysteine through the conserved F or W. Fields, in order: V gene, J gene, D gene, clone size, CDR3 DNA, CDR3 protein. The D gene is left open where the match is weak. Some rows mark clone size as missing; the rest say once, few, many or name a class of expanded clone.

v_call: TRBV29-1; j_call: TRBJ2-7; d_call: .; clone_size: .; cdr3_nt: TGCAGCGTAACTCAGGGGACTCGCTCCTACGAGCAGTACTTC; cdr3_aa: CSVTQGTRSYEQYF
v_call: TRBV20-1; j_call: TRBJ2-2; d_call: TRBD2; clone_size: .; cdr3_nt: TGCAGTGCTACCGGGACTAGCGGGGGGGCCGGTACCGGGGAGCTGTTTTTT; cdr3_aa: CSATGTSGGAGTGELFF
v_call: TRBV15; j_call: TRBJ2-2; d_call: TRBD1; clone_size: .; cdr3_nt: TGTGCCACCACCCAGACAGGGTTCACCGGGGAGCTGTTTTTT; cdr3_aa: CATTQTGFTGELFF
v_call: TRBV12-3/TRBV12-4; j_call: TRBJ2-4; d_call: .; clone_size: many; cdr3_nt: TGTGCCAGCAGTTTATTGTCGCCCCCCAAAAACATTCAGTACTTC; cdr3_aa: CASSLLSPPKNIQYF
v_call: TRBV29-1; j_call: TRBJ1-1; d_call: TRBD1; clone_size: few; cdr3_nt: TGCAGCGTTGTCTCAGACAGGGTTTTAACTGAAGCTTTCTTT; cdr3_aa: CSVVSDRVLTEAFF
v_call: TRBV18; j_call: TRBJ2-3; d_call: .; clone_size: .; cdr3_nt: TGTGCCAGCTCATTTCCCGGCTGGGGCTCAGATACGCAGTATTTT; cdr3_aa: CASSFPGWGSDTQYF
v_call: TRBV7-9; j_call: TRBJ1-3; d_call: .; clone_size: many; cdr3_nt: TGTGCCAGCAGCCCGGACAGACTCTCTGGAAACACCATATATTTT; cdr3_aa: CASSPDRLSGNTIYF
v_call: TRBV7-8; j_call: TRBJ2-3; d_call: TRBD1; clone_size: .; cdr3_nt: TGTGCCAGCAGCTTAGCGCCCGGGACAGGGGTAGATACGCAGTATTTT; cdr3_aa: CASSLAPGTGVDTQYF
v_call: TRBV28; j_call: TRBJ2-2; d_call: .; clone_size: .; cdr3_nt: TGTGCCAGCAGCCCGACCGGGACAGGCGGGGGGCTGTTTTTT; cdr3_aa: CASSPTGTGGGLFF
v_call: TRBV5-1; j_call: TRBJ2-1; d_call: TRBD1; clone_size: .; cdr3_nt: TGCGCCACCGCCCGGGACAGGTTTTCCAATGAGCAGTTCTTC; cdr3_aa: CATARDRFSNEQFF
v_call: TRBV24-1; j_call: TRBJ2-4; d_call: TRBD2; clone_size: many; cdr3_nt: TGTGCCACCAGTGATTTGAATTCGGGAGGGATTCAGTACTTC; cdr3_aa: CATSDLNSGGIQYF
v_call: TRBV12-3/TRBV12-4; j_call: TRBJ2-2; d_call: .; clone_size: many; cdr3_nt: TGTGCCTCTAGGGGGGATTACGGGGAGCTGTTTTTT; cdr3_aa: CASRGDYGELFF
v_call: TRBV6-2/TRBV6-3; j_call: TRBJ2-2; d_call: .; clone_size: many; cdr3_nt: TGTGCCAGCAGTTACTACGGGACCGGGGAGCTGTTTTTT; cdr3_aa: CASSYYGTGELFF
v_call: TRBV7-3; j_call: TRBJ2-2; d_call: .; clone_size: few; cdr3_nt: TGTGCCAGCAGCTCCAACCTCGGCACCGGGGAGCTGTTTTTT; cdr3_aa: CASSSNLGTGELFF
v_call: TRBV16; j_call: TRBJ1-2; d_call: .; clone_size: many; cdr3_nt: TGTGCCAGCAGCCAATCGTCGGGGATTTATGGCTACACCTTC; cdr3_aa: CASSQSSGIYGYTF
v_call: TRBV20-1; j_call: TRBJ2-1; d_call: TRBD1; clone_size: .; cdr3_nt: TGCAGTGCTCCGGGACAGGGAACTATCAATGAGCAGTTCTTC; cdr3_aa: CSAPGQGTINEQFF
v_call: TRBV7-9; j_call: TRBJ2-1; d_call: TRBD2; clone_size: many; cdr3_nt: TGTGCCAGCAGCCTGAGCCTGGGGGGGTTGTACAATGAGCAGTTCTTC; cdr3_aa: CASSLSLGGLYNEQFF
v_call: TRBV5-1; j_call: TRBJ2-2; d_call: .; clone_size: few; cdr3_nt: TGCGCCAGCAGCTTGGGCACGGGAGTTTTGACCGGGGAGCTGTTTTTT; cdr3_aa: CASSLGTGVLTGELFF
v_call: TRBV29-1; j_call: TRBJ2-1; d_call: .; clone_size: many; cdr3_nt: TGCAGCGTTGACAGTCCCTACAATGAGCAGTTCTTC; cdr3_aa: CSVDSPYNEQFF
v_call: TRBV3-1; j_call: TRBJ1-2; d_call: TRBD1; clone_size: many; cdr3_nt: TGTGCCAGCAGCCAAGGTTGGGACAGGGGCCTTGTTCGGGGTGGCTACACCTTC; cdr3_aa: CASSQGWDRGLVRGGYTF
v_call: TRBV20-1; j_call: TRBJ1-1; d_call: .; clone_size: .; cdr3_nt: TGCAGTGCTAGTCGAGGGCTGAACACTGAAGCTTTCTTT; cdr3_aa: CSASRGLNTEAFF
v_call: TRBV2; j_call: TRBJ1-6; d_call: .; clone_size: many; cdr3_nt: TGTGCCAGCAGTGAACGAGGGGCCCTCCACTTT; cdr3_aa: CASSERGALHF
v_call: TRBV7-2; j_call: TRBJ2-2; d_call: .; clone_size: many; cdr3_nt: TGTGCCAGCAGCTCCTACCTGGGGGAGCTGTTTTTT; cdr3_aa: CASSSYLGELFF
v_call: TRBV7-2; j_call: TRBJ1-1; d_call: .; clone_size: few; cdr3_nt: TGTGCCAGCAGCTTAGGGTTTCGGGACCGGACTGAAGCTTTCTTT; cdr3_aa: CASSLGFRDRTEAFF
v_call: TRBV29-1; j_call: TRBJ2-1; d_call: TRBD2; clone_size: many; cdr3_nt: TGCAGCGTTCGGGGGGGTACCTACAATGAGCAGTTCTTC; cdr3_aa: CSVRGGTYNEQFF
v_call: TRBV6-1; j_call: TRBJ2-4; d_call: .; clone_size: .; cdr3_nt: TGTGCCAGCAGTGAAGTTTGGAACCCCGGAAACATTCAGTACTTC; cdr3_aa: CASSEVWNPGNIQYF
v_call: TRBV5-3; j_call: TRBJ2-1; d_call: .; clone_size: .; cdr3_nt: TGTGCCATCGGCGCGGGACTCGCGGGCAGCTCCTACAATGAGCAGTTCTTC; cdr3_aa: CAIGAGLAGSSYNEQFF
v_call: TRBV7-9; j_call: TRBJ1-1; d_call: .; clone_size: .; cdr3_nt: TGTGCCAGCAGCTCCTCTCCCACTGAAGCTTTCTTT; cdr3_aa: CASSSSPTEAFF
v_call: TRBV29-1; j_call: TRBJ2-5; d_call: TRBD2; clone_size: few; cdr3_nt: TGCAGCGTTGAAGGCCTCAGACTAGCGGGACAAGAGACCCAGTACTTC; cdr3_aa: CSVEGLRLAGQETQYF
v_call: TRBV10-3; j_call: TRBJ2-7; d_call: TRBD1; clone_size: many; cdr3_nt: TGTGCCGGTGGGGACAGATACTACGAGCAGTACTTC; cdr3_aa: CAGGDRYYEQYF
v_call: TRBV4-1; j_call: TRBJ2-7; d_call: .; clone_size: .; cdr3_nt: TGCGCCAGCAGCCGGGACCACGAGCAGTACTTC; cdr3_aa: CASSRDHEQYF
v_call: TRBV5-6; j_call: TRBJ1-2; d_call: .; clone_size: many; cdr3_nt: TGTGCCAGCAGCCCATGGCCGGGAGACTATGGCTACACCTTC; cdr3_aa: CASSPWPGDYGYTF
v_call: TRBV3-1; j_call: TRBJ2-1; d_call: .; clone_size: many; cdr3_nt: TGTGCCAGCAGCCAAGACTTGAGCTCCTACAATGAGCAGTTCTTC; cdr3_aa: CASSQDLSSYNEQFF
v_call: TRBV7-3; j_call: TRBJ1-5; d_call: .; clone_size: few; cdr3_nt: TGTGCCAGCAGCCCCGGGGGGGACCGGGATCAGCCCCAGCATTTT; cdr3_aa: CASSPGGDRDQPQHF
v_call: TRBV5-6; j_call: TRBJ2-7; d_call: .; clone_size: many; cdr3_nt: TGTGCCAGCAGCTTGGGGCAGGTGAGCTACGAGCAGTACTTC; cdr3_aa: CASSLGQVSYEQYF
v_call: TRBV12-3/TRBV12-4; j_call: TRBJ2-2; d_call: .; clone_size: many; cdr3_nt: TGTGCCAGCAGGATACTAGCTAACACCGGGGAGCTGTTTTTT; cdr3_aa: CASRILANTGELFF
v_call: TRBV7-2; j_call: TRBJ2-7; d_call: .; clone_size: many; cdr3_nt: TGTGCCAGCAGCATAATTTCCTCCTACGAGCAGTACTTC; cdr3_aa: CASSIISSYEQYF
v_call: TRBV18; j_call: TRBJ2-5; d_call: TRBD1; clone_size: few; cdr3_nt: TGTGCCAGCTCACCCGGGACAGGGGGTGAAGAGACCCAGTACTTC; cdr3_aa: CASSPGTGGEETQYF
v_call: TRBV2; j_call: TRBJ1-2; d_call: .; clone_size: few; cdr3_nt: TGTGCCAGCAGAGAGAATGGCTATGGCTACACCTTC; cdr3_aa: CASRENGYGYTF
v_call: TRBV6-1; j_call: TRBJ1-2; d_call: .; clone_size: many; cdr3_nt: TGTGCCAGCAGTCCTGGATCGGGGCTTTATGGCTACACCTTC; cdr3_aa: CASSPGSGLYGYTF
v_call: TRBV6-5; j_call: TRBJ2-5; d_call: TRBD2; clone_size: .; cdr3_nt: TGTGCCAGCAGTTACTTTGCGGGGGGCGTAGAGACCCAGTACTTC; cdr3_aa: CASSYFAGGVETQYF
v_call: TRBV20-1; j_call: TRBJ1-1; d_call: .; clone_size: .; cdr3_nt: TGCAGTGCTATCCGGGGAGACACTGAAGCTTTCTTT; cdr3_aa: CSAIRGDTEAFF
v_call: TRBV5-1; j_call: TRBJ2-6; d_call: .; clone_size: .; cdr3_nt: TGCGCCAGCAGCCCCTGGGACTTACTTTCCTCTGGGGCCAACGTCCTGACTTTC; cdr3_aa: CASSPWDLLSSGANVLTF
v_call: TRBV2; j_call: TRBJ1-2; d_call: .; clone_size: many; cdr3_nt: TGTGCCAGCAGGGCAGGTAAAGACTACTATGGCTACACCTTC; cdr3_aa: CASRAGKDYYGYTF
v_call: TRBV9; j_call: TRBJ1-3; d_call: .; clone_size: .; cdr3_nt: TGTGCCAGCCACGGGCCCCCCGGTGACACCATATATTTT; cdr3_aa: CASHGPPGDTIYF
v_call: TRBV2; j_call: TRBJ2-3; d_call: .; clone_size: few; cdr3_nt: TGTGCCAGCACAGGGGGGTCGCGAACAGATACGCAGTATTTT; cdr3_aa: CASTGGSRTDTQYF
v_call: TRBV20-1; j_call: TRBJ1-1; d_call: .; clone_size: few; cdr3_nt: TGCAGTGCTAGAGTACTGGCGCAGGGGTCGTTGAACACTGAAGCTTTCTTT; cdr3_aa: CSARVLAQGSLNTEAFF
v_call: TRBV28; j_call: TRBJ2-2; d_call: .; clone_size: many; cdr3_nt: TGTGCCAGCAGTGCCCAGACCGGGGAGCTGTTTTTT; cdr3_aa: CASSAQTGELFF
v_call: TRBV20-1; j_call: TRBJ2-1; d_call: TRBD2; clone_size: few; cdr3_nt: TGCAGTGCCGAGCACTGGACTAGCGGAAACTCCTACAATGAGCAGTTCTTC; cdr3_aa: CSAEHWTSGNSYNEQFF
v_call: TRBV29-1; j_call: TRBJ1-1; d_call: .; clone_size: .; cdr3_nt: TGCAGCGGCATACAGGGCACCTACACTGAAGCTTTCTTT; cdr3_aa: CSGIQGTYTEAFF